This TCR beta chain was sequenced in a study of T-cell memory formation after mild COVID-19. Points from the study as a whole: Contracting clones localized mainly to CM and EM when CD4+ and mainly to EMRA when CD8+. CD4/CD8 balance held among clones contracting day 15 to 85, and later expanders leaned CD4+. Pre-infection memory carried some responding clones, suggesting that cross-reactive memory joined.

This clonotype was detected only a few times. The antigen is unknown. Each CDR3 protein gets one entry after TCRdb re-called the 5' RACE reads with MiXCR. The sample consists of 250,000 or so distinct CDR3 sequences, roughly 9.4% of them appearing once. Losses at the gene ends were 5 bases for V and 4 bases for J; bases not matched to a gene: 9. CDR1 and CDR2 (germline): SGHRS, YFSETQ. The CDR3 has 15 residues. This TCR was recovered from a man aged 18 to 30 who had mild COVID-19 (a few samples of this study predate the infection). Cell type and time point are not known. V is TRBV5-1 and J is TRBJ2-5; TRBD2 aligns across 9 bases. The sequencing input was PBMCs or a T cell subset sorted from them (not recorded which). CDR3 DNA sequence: TGCGCCAGCAGTGAAATGGCGGGGGGGCGAGAGACCCAGTACTTC. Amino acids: CASSEMAGGRETQYF. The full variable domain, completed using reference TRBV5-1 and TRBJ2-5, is KAGVTQTPRYLIKTRGQQVTLSCSPISGHRSVSWYQQTPGQGLQFLFEYFSETQRNKGNFPGRFSGRQFSNSRSEMNVSTLELGDSALYLCASSEMAGGRETQYFGPGTRLLVL.